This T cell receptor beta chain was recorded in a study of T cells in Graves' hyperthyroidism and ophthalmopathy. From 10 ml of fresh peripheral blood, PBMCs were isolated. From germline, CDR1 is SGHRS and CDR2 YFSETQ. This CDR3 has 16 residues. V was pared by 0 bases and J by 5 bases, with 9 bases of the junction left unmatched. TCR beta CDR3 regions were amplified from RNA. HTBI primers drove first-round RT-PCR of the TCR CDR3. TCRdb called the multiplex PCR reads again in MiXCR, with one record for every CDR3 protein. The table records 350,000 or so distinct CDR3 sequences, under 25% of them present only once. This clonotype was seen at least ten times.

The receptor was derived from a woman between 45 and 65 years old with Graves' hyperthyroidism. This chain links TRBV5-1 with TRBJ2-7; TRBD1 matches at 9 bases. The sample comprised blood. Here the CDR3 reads CASSLAGQGNRDEQYF. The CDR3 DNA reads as TGCGCCAGCAGCTTGGCCGGACAGGGGAATAGGGACGAGCAGTACTTC.